Listed below are T cell receptor beta chains from one sample, sequenced in a study of T cell responses to AZD1222 COVID-19 vaccine. The method was immunoSEQ multiplex PCR; TCRdb's version includes in-frame clones alone and lacks a portion of them. Here the sample spans around 99,000 clones, roughly nine tenths being singletons. The sample consisted of peripheral blood, taken 28 days after the second AZD1222 dose. Receptors originate from an adult who received the AZD1222 COVID-19 vaccine. The CDR3 runs from the conserved cysteine through the conserved F or W. The order of the fields is clone size, J gene, D gene, CDR3 length, V gene, CDR3 protein. A D gene is named only where the DNA matches it firmly. Only part of the rows carry a size: once, few, many, or a class if the clone is expanded.

size: .
J: TRBJ1-2
D: .
length: 14
V: TRBV20-1
CDR3: CSATEAPGGNGYTF

size: .
J: TRBJ2-2
D: TRBD1
length: 16
V: TRBV11-2
CDR3: CASRRFRTGGTGELFF

size: .
J: TRBJ1-5
D: .
length: 15
V: TRBV19
CDR3: CASSIVGGGNQPQHF

size: .
J: TRBJ2-5
D: TRBD1
length: 13
V: TRBV6-2/TRBV6-3
CDR3: CASSEGTGETQYF

size: .
J: TRBJ2-5
D: .
length: 15
V: TRBV5-6
CDR3: CASSLGLRVQETQYF

size: .
J: TRBJ2-5
D: .
length: 13
V: TRBV7-9
CDR3: CAKTDSEQETQYF

size: .
J: TRBJ2-1
D: TRBD2
length: 17
V: TRBV28
CDR3: CASSQGTSGVLRNEQFF

size: .
J: TRBJ2-7
D: .
length: 15
V: TRBV5-8
CDR3: CASSLPGSYSYEQYF

size: .
J: TRBJ2-7
D: TRBD1
length: 18
V: TRBV5-4
CDR3: CASSLRGTGEFRSYEQYF

size: .
J: TRBJ2-7
D: .
length: 15
V: TRBV27
CDR3: CASSGWTESSYEQYF

size: .
J: TRBJ2-1
D: .
length: 15
V: TRBV9
CDR3: CASSVDYSSYNEQFF

size: once
J: TRBJ2-1
D: TRBD2
length: 18
V: TRBV2
CDR3: CASIPLRTSGSSYNEQFF

size: once
J: TRBJ1-5
D: .
length: 14
V: TRBV24-1
CDR3: CATSDFGSNQPQHF

size: .
J: TRBJ2-7
D: .
length: 14
V: TRBV11-2
CDR3: CASSLVPLKKGQYF

size: .
J: TRBJ1-4
D: TRBD1
length: 15
V: TRBV30
CDR3: CAWSDTGGTPEKLFF

size: .
J: TRBJ1-2
D: .
length: 15
V: TRBV21-1
CDR3: CASSNRLTGFYGYTF

size: .
J: TRBJ2-7
D: .
length: 14
V: TRBV29-1
CDR3: CSVRRDLDSYEQYF

size: .
J: TRBJ2-1
D: TRBD2
length: 16
V: TRBV28
CDR3: CASRTRTSGNYNEQFF

size: .
J: TRBJ1-3
D: TRBD1
length: 15
V: TRBV7-8
CDR3: CASSVQGSSGNTIYF